Following are 10 T cell receptor beta chains from one sample sequenced in a study of T-cell memory formation after mild COVID-19. TCRdb called the 5' RACE reads again in MiXCR, with one record for every CDR3 protein. Among some 150,000 distinct CDR3 sequences, approximately 6% were seen once, and the ten largest hold just over 2%. The specimen was PBMCs or a T cell subset sorted from them (not recorded which). These receptors all come from an adult woman who had mild COVID-19 (a few samples of this study predate the infection). Cell type and time point are not known.

This clonotype has a count of ten or more. The J gene is TRBJ1-1, the V gene TRBV29-1; TRBD1 agrees at 8 bases. The junction had 4 bases not matched to a gene; V was cut back by 0 bases and J by 4 bases. CDR3 length: 14 residues. CDR1 is SQVTM, CDR2 ANQGSEA, per germline. Here the CDR3 DNA reads TGCAGCGTTGAAGAATCGACAGGGGTCACTGAAGCTTTCTTT. It codes for CSVEESTGVTEAFF. The variable domain in full, completed from reference TRBV29-1 and TRBJ1-1, reads SAVISQKPSRDICQRGTSLTIQCQVDSQVTMMFWYRQQPGQSLTLIATANQGSEATYESGFVIDKFPISRPNLTFSTLTVSNMSPEDSSIYLCSVEESTGVTEAFFGQGTRLTVV.

This clonotype was counted only a few times. This rearrangement joins TRBV2 to TRBJ2-4; D unclear. CDR1 and CDR2 from the germline V gene are SNHLY and FYNNEI. This CDR3 is 14 amino acids long. V lost 8 bases and J 4 bases, leaving 15 bases between the germline ends. CDR3 sequence: CASRTDRGKNIQYF. The CDR3 coding sequence is TGTGCCAGCCGGACCGATCGAGGTAAAAACATTCAGTACTTC.

This clonotype occurred many times. The chain links TRBV18 to TRBJ1-2; 7 bases match TRBD1. This CDR3 is 13 amino acids long. CDR1 is KGHSH and CDR2 is LQKENI in the germline V gene. J was trimmed by 4 bases and V by 2 bases; bases with no gene match: 1. The CDR3 DNA reads as TGTGCCAGCTCACCAGGGACAGTCTATGGCTACACCTTC. Its protein is CASSPGTVYGYTF. The whole variable domain, filled in from reference TRBV18 and TRBJ1-2, reads NAGVMQNPRHLVRRRGQEARLRCSPMKGHSHVYWYRQLPEEGLKFMVYLQKENIIDESGMPKERFSAEFPKEGPSILRIQQVVRGDSAAYFCASSPGTVYGYTFGSGTRLTVV.

This clonotype was counted ten times or more. The V and J genes are TRBV7-9 and TRBJ1-2, with a weak D call TRBD1 (5 bases). V lost 5 bases and J lost 14, with 15 bases in between. CDR1 SEHNR and CDR2 FQNEAQ come from the germline V gene (reference sequence). CDR3 length: 11 amino acids. The CDR3 region is CASSPDRILTF. The CDR3 DNA is TGTGCCAGCAGCCCCGACAGAATTTTGACCTTC.

The chain links TRBV18 to TRBJ1-1; 7 positions match TRBD1. The J segment lost 6 bases and the V segment lost 4 bases, leaving 14 bases of the junction unmatched. The CDR3 runs 16 residues. Germline loops: CDR1 KGHSH, CDR2 LQKENI. The CDR3 protein is CASSLGDPGGGAEAFF. The CDR3 DNA sequence: TGTGCCAGCTCACTGGGCGATCCAGGGGGAGGTGCTGAAGCTTTCTTT.

This clonotype has at least ten counts. The chain joins TRBV5-1 to TRBJ2-5; 12 bases agree with TRBD2. Unmatched junction bases numbered 15, after V lost 4 bases and J lost 5 bases. This CDR3 has 18 residues. Germline CDR1 is SGHRS and CDR2 is YFSETQ. CDR3: CASSQIFGLAGSLETQYF. CDR3 DNA: TGCGCCAGCAGCCAAATCTTCGGACTAGCGGGAAGTTTGGAGACCCAGTACTTC.

This chain links TRBV20-1 with TRBJ1-6; D is perhaps TRBD1 (6 bases). V was trimmed by 6 bases and J by 7 bases, leaving 16 bases between them. Germline V gene lookup returns CDR1 DFQATT and CDR2 SNEGSKA (reference sequence). The CDR3 sequence is 14 residues long. Written as DNA, the CDR3 is TGCAGTGCCCTCCCGGGACAAAGGAATTCACCCCTCCACTTT. It specifies CSALPGQRNSPLHF.

This clonotype was seen more than once but under ten times. The gene calls are TRBV7-2 and TRBJ2-4; 8 nucleotides line up with TRBD1. The CDR3 consists of 15 residues. V lost 6 bases to trimming and J lost 3 bases; unmatched junction nucleotides: 7. Germline values: CDR1 SGHTA, CDR2 FQGNSA. The CDR3 spells CASSSAGTGKNIQYF. DNA of the CDR3: TGTGCCAGCAGTTCCGCCGGGACAGGCAAAAACATTCAGTACTTC.

This clonotype showed up many times. The chain's CDR3 is CASSSPGTSGNNEQFF. The CDR3 bases are TGTGCCAGCAGCTCCCCAGGGACTAGCGGGAACAATGAGCAGTTCTTC. This sequence joins TRBV7-9 and TRBJ2-1; 13 nucleotides line up with TRBD2. CDR3 size: 16 residues. V shed 4 bases and J 5 bases; nucleotides not matched to a gene: 5. CDR1 is SEHNR and CDR2 is FQNEAQ in the germline V gene (reference sequence).

This clonotype occurred many times. V gene TRBV4-3 combines with J gene TRBJ2-1; 11 bases are shared with TRBD2. V lost 3 bases to trimming and J lost 6 bases; unmatched junction nucleotides: 7. The CDR3 is made up of 16 amino acids. CDR1 is LGHNA, CDR2 YSLEER, per germline. CDR3 sequence reads: CASSHYLAGGGNEQFF. The CDR3 DNA reads TGCGCCAGCAGCCACTATCTAGCGGGAGGTGGCAATGAGCAGTTCTTC.